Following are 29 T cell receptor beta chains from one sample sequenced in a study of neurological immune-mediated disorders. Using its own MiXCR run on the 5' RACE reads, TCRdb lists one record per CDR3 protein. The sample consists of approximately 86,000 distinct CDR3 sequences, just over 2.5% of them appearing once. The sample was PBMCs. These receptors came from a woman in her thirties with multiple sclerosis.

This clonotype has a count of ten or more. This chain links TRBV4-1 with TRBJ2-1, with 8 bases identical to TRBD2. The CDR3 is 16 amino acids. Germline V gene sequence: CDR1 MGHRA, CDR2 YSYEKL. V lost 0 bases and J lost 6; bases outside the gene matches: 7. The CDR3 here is CASSQDPGRASNEQFF. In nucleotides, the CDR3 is TGCGCCAGCAGCCAAGATCCCGGGAGGGCCAGCAATGAGCAGTTCTTC.

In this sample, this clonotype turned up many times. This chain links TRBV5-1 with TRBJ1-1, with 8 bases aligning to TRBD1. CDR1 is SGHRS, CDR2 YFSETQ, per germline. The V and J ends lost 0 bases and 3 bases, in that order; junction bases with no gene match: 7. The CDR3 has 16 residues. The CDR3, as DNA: TGCGCCAGCAGCTTGGAGGCAGGGGGCAGATACACTGAAGCTTTCTTT. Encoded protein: CASSLEAGGRYTEAFF.

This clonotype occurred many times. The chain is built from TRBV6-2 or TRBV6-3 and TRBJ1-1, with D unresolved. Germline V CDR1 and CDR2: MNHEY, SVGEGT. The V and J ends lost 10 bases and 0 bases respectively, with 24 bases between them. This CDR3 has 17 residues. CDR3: CAISNHPEALMNTEAFF. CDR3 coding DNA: TGTGCCATCTCCAACCACCCGGAGGCTTTAATGAACACTGAAGCTTTCTTT.

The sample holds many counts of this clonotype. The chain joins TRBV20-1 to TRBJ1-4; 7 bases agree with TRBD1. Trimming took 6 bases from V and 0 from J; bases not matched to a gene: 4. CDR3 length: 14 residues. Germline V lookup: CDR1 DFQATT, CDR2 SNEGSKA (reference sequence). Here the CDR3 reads CSATQGATNEKLFF. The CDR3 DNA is TGCAGTGCAACCCAGGGGGCAACTAATGAAAAACTGTTTTTT.

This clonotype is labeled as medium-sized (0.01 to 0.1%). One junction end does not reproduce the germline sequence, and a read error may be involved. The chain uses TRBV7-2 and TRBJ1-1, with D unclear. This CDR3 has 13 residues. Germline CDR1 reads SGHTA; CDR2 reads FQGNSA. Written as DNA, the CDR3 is TGCGCCAGCAGCTTGGAGGGAAACACTGAAGCTTTCTTT. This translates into CASSLEGNTEAFF.

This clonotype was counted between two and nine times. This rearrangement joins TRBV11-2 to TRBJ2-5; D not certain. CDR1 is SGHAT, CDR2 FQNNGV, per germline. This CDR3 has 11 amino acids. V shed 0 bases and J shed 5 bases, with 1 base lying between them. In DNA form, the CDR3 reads TGTGCCAGCAGCTTAGATGAGACCCAGTACTTC. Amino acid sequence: CASSLDETQYF.

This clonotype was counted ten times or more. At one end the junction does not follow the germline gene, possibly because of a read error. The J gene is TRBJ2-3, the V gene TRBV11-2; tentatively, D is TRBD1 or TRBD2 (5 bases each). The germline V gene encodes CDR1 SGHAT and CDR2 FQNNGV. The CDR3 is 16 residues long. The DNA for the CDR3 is TGTGCCAGCACCTTACGGGGACGGGGATTCACAGATACGCAGTATTTT. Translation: CASTLRGRGFTDTQYF. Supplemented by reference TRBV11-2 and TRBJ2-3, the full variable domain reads EAGVAQSPRYKIIEKRQSVAFWCNPISGHATLYWYQQILGQGPKLLIQFQNNGVVDDSQLPKDRFSAERLKGVDSTLKIQPAKLEDSAVYLCASTLRGRGFTDTQYFGPGTRLTVL.

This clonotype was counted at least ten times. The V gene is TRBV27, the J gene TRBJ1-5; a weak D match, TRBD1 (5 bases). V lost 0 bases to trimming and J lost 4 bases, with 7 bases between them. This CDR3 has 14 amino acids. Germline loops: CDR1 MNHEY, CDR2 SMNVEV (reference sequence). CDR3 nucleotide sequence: TGTGCCAGCAGTTTATCAAGGGGAAATCAGCCCCAGCATTTT. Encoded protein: CASSLSRGNQPQHF.

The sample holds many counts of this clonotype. CDR3 DNA sequence: TGTGCCAGCTCACTCTCGCAGGGGACAGACTATGGCTACACCTTC. As protein: CASSLSQGTDYGYTF. The V call is TRBV18, the J call TRBJ1-2; 7 bases align to TRBD1. The CDR3 is 15 residues long. In germline, CDR1 is KGHSH, CDR2 LQKENI. V trimming: 4 bases; J trimming: 3 bases; junction bases outside the gene matches: 8.

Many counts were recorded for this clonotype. In DNA form, the CDR3 reads TGTGCCAGCCCCAACACAGGGGGCGAAACCGGGGAGCTGTTTTTT. Its translation: CASPNTGGETGELFF. V usage is TRBV12-3 or TRBV12-4 and J usage is TRBJ2-2, with 9 bases aligning to TRBD1. V shed 8 bases, J shed 5 bases, and the junction held 9 bases outside the gene matches. The CDR3 is 15 residues long.

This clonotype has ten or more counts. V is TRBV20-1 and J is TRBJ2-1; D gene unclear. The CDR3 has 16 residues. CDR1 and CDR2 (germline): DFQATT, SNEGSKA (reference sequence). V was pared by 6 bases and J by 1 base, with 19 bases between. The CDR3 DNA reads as TGCAGTGCATCGTCCCCGACTGTCTCTTCCTACAATGAGCAGTTCTTC. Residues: CSASSPTVSSYNEQFF.

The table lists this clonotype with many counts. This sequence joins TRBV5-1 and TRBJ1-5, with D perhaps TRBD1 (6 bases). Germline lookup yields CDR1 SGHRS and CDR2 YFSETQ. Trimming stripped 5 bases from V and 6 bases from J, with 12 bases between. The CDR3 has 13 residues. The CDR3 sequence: CASSLQGGQPQHF. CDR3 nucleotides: TGCGCCAGCAGTCTACAGGGCGGTCAGCCCCAGCATTTT.

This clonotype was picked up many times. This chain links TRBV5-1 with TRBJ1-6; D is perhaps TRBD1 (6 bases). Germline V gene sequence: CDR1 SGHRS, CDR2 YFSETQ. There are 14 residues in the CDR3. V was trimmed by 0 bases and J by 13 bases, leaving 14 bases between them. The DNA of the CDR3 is TGCGCCAGCAGCTTGGACAGGGTGGCGGGTCCCCTCCACTTT. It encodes CASSLDRVAGPLHF.

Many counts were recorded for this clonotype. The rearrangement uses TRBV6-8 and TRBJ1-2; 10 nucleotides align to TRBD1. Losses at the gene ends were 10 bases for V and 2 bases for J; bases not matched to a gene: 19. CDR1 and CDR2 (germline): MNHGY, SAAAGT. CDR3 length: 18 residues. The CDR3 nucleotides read TGTGCCAAAGTCCGACAGGGGGCCTCCTGGATCTTCAACTATGGCTACACCTTC. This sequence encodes CAKVRQGASWIFNYGYTF.

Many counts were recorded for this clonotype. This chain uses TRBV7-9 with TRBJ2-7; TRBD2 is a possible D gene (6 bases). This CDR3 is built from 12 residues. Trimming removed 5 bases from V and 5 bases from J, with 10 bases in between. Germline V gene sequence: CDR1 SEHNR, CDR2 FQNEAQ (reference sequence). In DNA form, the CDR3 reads TGTGCCAGCAGCCCCACGGGGGACGAGCAGTACTTC. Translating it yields CASSPTGDEQYF.

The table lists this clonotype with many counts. The DNA of the CDR3 is TGTGCCAGCCCACCGGGGGTTTCGAACACCGGGGAGCTGTTTTTT. This codes for CASPPGVSNTGELFF. The rearrangement joins TRBV27 to TRBJ2-2; possible D gene TRBD2, 6 bases. CDR1 and CDR2 from the germline V gene are MNHEY and SMNVEV (reference sequence). V was shortened by 8 bases and J by 0 bases, with 13 bases between the two germline ends. CDR3 length equals 15 residues.

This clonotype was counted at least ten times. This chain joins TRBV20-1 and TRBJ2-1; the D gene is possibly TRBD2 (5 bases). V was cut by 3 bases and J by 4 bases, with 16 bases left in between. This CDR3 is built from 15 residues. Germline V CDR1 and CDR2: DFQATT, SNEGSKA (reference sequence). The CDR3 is CSASSQRILYNEQFF. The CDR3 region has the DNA TGCAGTGCTAGTTCCCAGCGGATCCTTTACAATGAGCAGTTCTTC.

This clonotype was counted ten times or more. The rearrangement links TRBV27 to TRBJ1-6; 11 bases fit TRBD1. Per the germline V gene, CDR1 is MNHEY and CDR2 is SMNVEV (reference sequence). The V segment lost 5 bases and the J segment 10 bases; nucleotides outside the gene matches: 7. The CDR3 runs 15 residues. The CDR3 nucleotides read TGTGCCAGCAGTCCCTGGACAGGGGGCGGCTCACCCCTCCACTTT. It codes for CASSPWTGGGSPLHF.

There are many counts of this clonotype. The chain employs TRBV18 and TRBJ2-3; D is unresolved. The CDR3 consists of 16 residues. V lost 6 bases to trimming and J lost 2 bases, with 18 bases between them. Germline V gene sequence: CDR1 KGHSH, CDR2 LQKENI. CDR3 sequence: CASSFRPQEDTDTQYF. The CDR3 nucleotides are TGTGCCAGCTCCTTCCGCCCCCAAGAAGACACAGATACGCAGTATTTT.

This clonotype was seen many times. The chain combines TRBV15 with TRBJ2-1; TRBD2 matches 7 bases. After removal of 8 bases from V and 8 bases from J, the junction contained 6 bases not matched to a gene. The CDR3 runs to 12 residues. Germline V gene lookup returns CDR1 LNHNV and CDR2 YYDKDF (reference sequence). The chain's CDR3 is CATGLEGYEQFF. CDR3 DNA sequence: TGTGCCACCGGACTAGAAGGCTATGAGCAGTTCTTC.

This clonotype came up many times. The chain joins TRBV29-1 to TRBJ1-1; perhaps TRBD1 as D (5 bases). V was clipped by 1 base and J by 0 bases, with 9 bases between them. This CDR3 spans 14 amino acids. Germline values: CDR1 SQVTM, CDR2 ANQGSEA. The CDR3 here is CSVEAGTLNTEAFF. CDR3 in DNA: TGCAGCGTTGAAGCCGGGACTCTGAACACTGAAGCTTTCTTT.

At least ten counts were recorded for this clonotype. DNA for the CDR3: TGTGCCAGCAGTTACTCGACATCCATTGAGTACGAGCAGTACTTC. This encodes CASSYSTSIEYEQYF. This chain links TRBV6-6 with TRBJ2-7; no reliable D call. The V gene's germline CDR1 is MNHNY and CDR2 SVGAGI (reference sequence). V gave up 0 bases and J gave up 4 bases, with 13 bases separating them. This CDR3 contains 15 residues.

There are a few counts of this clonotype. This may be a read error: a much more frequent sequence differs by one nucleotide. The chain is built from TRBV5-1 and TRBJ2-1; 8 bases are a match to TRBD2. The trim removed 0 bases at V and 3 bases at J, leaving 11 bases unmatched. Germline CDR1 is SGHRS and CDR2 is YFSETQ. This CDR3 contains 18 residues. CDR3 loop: CASSLAVAAGADYNEQFF. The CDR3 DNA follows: TGCGCCAGCAGCTTGGCCGTCGCAGCGGGAGCGGACTACAATGAGCAGTTCTTC.

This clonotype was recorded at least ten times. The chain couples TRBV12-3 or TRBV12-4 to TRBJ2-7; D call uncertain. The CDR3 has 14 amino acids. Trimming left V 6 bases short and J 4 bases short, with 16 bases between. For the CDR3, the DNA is TGTGCCAGCAGCCTGGTCCCGAGTTGGTACGAGCAGTACTTC. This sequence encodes CASSLVPSWYEQYF.

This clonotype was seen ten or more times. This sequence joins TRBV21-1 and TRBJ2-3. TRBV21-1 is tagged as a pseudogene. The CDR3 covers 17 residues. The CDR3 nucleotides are TGTGCCAGCAGCAAAGGATACGGGGATGGGGGCACAGATACGCAGTATTTT. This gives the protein CASSKGYGDGGTDTQYF.

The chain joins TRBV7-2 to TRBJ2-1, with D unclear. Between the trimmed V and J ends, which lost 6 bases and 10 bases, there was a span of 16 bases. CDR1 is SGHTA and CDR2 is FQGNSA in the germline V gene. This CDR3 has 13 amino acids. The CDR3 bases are TGTGCCAGCAGGCCCCCTGTCAGCACCGAGCAGTTCTTC. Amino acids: CASRPPVSTEQFF.

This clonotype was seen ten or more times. The CDR3 reads CATSDLAGALGGNTIYF. CDR3 coding DNA: TGTGCCACCAGTGATTTGGCCGGGGCCCTTGGAGGAAACACCATATATTTT. This sequence joins TRBV24-1 and TRBJ1-3, with a weak D call TRBD1 (5 bases). V lost 0 bases and J lost 4, with 15 bases in between. In germline, CDR1 is KGHDR, CDR2 SFDVKD. The CDR3 is 17 amino acids.

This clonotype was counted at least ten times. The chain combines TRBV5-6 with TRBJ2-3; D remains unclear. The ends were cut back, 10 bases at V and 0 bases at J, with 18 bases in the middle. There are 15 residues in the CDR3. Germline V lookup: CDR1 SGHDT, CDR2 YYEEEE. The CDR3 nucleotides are TGTGCCGGTGGGGTGTGGGCGACGAGCACAGATACGCAGTATTTT. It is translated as CAGGVWATSTDTQYF.

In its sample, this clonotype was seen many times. The CDR3 is CASQSTSYEQYF. The CDR3 DNA reads TGTGCCAGCCAATCGACCAGCTACGAGCAGTACTTC. The chain combines TRBV7-9 with TRBJ2-7; D is unclear. The germline V and J ends were trimmed by 8 bases and 3 bases, with 11 bases remaining between them. The CDR3 is 12 amino acids. Germline assignment: CDR1 SEHNR and CDR2 FQNEAQ (reference sequence).